This T cell receptor beta chain is drawn from a study of cytomegalovirus exposure and HLA in healthy donors. Concerning this clone itself: The junction departs from germline at one end; a sequencing error may be responsible. Other DNA sequences in this sample translate to the same CDR3.

Per the germline V gene, CDR1 is SGHRS and CDR2 is YFSETQ. This CDR3 has 15 amino acids. A multiplex PCR was run with 60 Vbeta primers and 13 Jbeta primers. The data were produced by immunoSEQ multiplex PCR, yet TCRdb's version contains in-frame clones alone and is incomplete. The data hold approximately 130,000 clones, with approximately 80% observed a single time. The sequence was collected from a man in his forties or fifties in good health and CMV-seronegative. Sequenced sample: PBMCs. The rearrangement links TRBV5-1 to TRBJ1-2, with a possible D match to TRBD1 (6 bases). For the CDR3, the DNA is TGTGCCAGCAGCTTGGGGGACACCCAAAGGGATGGCTACACCTTC. Translating gives CASSLGDTQRDGYTF.